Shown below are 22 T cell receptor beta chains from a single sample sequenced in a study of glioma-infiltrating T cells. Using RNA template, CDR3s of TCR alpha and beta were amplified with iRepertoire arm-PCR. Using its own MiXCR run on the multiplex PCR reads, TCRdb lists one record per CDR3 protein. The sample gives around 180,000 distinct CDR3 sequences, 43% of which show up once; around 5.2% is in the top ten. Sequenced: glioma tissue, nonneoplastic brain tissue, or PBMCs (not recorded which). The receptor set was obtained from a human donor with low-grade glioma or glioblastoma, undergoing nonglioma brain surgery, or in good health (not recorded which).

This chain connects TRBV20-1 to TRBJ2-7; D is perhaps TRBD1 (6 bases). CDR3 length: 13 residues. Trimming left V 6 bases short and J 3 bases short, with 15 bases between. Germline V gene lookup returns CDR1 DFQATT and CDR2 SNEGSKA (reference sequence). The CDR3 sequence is CSASSLDSYEQYF. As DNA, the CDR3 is TGCAGTGCCAGCAGTTTGGACAGCTACGAGCAGTACTTC.

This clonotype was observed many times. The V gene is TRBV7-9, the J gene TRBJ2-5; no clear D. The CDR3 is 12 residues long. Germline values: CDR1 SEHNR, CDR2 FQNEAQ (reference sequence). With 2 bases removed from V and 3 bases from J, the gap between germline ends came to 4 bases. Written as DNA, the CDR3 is TGTGCCAGCAGCTTACAGAAAGAGACCCAGTACTTC. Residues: CASSLQKETQYF.

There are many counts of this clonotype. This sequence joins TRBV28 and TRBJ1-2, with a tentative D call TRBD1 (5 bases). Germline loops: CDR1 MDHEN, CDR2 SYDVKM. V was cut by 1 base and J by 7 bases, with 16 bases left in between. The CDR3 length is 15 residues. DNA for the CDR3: TGTGCCAGCAGTTTATTCCGACAAGGGGAGGGTGGCTACACCTTC. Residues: CASSLFRQGEGGYTF.

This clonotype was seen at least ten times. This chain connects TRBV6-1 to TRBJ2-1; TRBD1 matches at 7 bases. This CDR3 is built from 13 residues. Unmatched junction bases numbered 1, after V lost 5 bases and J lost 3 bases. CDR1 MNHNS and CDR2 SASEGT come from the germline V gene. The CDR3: CASSTGVYNEQFF. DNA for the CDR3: TGTGCCAGCAGTACAGGGGTCTACAATGAGCAGTTCTTC.

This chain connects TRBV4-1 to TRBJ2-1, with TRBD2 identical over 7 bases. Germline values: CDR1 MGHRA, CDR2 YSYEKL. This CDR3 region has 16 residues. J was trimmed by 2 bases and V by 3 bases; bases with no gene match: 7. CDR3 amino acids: CASSQGLSVPYNEQFF. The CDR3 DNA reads TGCGCCAGCAGCCAGGGACTAAGTGTCCCCTACAATGAGCAGTTCTTC.

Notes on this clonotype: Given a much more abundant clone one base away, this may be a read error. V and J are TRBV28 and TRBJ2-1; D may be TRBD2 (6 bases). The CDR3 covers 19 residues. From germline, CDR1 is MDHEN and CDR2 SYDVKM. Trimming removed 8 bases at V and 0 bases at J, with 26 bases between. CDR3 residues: CASRGIAVGPTSSYNEQFF. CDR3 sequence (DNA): TGTGCCAGCCGAGGAATAGCGGTAGGACCAACGAGCTCCTACAATGAGCAGTTCTTC.

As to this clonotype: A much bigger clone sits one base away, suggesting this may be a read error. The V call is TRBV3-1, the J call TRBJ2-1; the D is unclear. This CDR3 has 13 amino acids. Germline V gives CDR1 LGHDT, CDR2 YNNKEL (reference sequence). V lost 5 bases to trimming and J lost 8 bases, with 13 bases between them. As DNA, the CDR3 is TGTGCCAGCAGCGTGTACCTGTCCGATGAGCAGTTCTTC. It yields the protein CASSVYLSDEQFF.

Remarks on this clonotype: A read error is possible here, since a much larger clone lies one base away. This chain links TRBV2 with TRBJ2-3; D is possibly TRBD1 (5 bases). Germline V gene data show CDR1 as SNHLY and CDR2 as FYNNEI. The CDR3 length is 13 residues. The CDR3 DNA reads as TGTGCCAGCAGTGTAGACAGCACAGATACGAAGTATTTT. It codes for CASSVDSTDTKYF.

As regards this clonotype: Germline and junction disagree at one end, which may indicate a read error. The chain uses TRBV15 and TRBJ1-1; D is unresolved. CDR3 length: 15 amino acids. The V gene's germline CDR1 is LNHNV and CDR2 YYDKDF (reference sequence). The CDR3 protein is CATSSLESGNTEALF. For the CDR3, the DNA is TGTGCCACAAGCAGCCTGGAAAGCGGGAACACTGAAGCTTTATTT.

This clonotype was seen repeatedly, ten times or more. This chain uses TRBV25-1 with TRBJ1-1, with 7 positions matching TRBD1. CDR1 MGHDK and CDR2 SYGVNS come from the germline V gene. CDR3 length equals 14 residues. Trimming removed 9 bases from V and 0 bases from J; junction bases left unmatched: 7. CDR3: CAREIDRVNTEAFF. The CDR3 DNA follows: TGTGCCAGGGAGATCGACAGGGTGAACACTGAAGCTTTCTTT.

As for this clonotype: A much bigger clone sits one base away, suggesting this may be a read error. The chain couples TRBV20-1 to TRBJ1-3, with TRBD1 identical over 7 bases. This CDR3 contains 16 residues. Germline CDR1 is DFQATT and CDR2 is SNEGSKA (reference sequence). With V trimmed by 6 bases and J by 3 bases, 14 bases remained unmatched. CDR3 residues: CSAETGTVFHGNTIYF. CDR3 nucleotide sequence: TGCAGTGCGGAAACCGGGACAGTGTTTCATGGAAACACCATATATTTT.

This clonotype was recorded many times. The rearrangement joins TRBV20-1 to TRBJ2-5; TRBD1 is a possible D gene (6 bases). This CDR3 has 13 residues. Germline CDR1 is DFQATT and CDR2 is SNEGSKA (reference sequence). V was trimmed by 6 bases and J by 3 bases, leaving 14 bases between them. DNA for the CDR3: TGCAGTGCGTTGATCCAGGGGAAAGAGACCCAGTACTTC. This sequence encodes CSALIQGKETQYF.

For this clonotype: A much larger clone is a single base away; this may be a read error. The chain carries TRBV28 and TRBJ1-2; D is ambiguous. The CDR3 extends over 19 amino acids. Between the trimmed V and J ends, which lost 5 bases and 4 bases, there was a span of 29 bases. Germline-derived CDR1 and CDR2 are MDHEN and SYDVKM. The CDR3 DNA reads TGTGCCAGCAGTCTATTTTCGCCCCGACGGGGAATGCGGACCTATGGCTACACCTTC. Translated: CASSLFSPRRGMRTYGYTF.

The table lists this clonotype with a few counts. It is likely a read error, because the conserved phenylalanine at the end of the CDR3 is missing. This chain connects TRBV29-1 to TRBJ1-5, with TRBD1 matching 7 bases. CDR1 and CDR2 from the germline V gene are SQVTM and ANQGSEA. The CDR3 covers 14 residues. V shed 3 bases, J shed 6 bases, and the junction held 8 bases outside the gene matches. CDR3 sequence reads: CSVDVQGRGQPQHL. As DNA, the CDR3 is TGCAGCGTTGATGTACAGGGGAGAGGTCAGCCCCAGCATCTT.

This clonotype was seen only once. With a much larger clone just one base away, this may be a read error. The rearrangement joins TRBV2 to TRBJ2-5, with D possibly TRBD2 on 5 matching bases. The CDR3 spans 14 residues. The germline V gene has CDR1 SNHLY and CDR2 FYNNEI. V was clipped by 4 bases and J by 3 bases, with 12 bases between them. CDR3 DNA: TGTGCCAGCAGTGGATTGGGGAGAGAAGAGACCCAGTACTTC. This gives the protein CASSGLGREETQYF.

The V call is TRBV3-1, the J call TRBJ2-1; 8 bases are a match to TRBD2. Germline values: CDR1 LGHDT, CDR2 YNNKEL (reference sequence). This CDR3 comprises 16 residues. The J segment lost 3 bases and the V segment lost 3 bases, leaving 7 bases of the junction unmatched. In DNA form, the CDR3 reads TGTGCCAGCAGCCACCTGCGGGCGGGAGGCTACAATGAGCAGTTCTTC. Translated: CASSHLRAGGYNEQFF.

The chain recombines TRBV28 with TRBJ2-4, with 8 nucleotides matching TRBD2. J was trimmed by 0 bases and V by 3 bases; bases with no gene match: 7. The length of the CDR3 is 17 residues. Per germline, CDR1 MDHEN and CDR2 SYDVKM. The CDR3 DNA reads TGTGCCAGCAGTTTGCTCACTAGCGGTGAAGCCAAAAACATTCAGTACTTC. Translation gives CASSLLTSGEAKNIQYF.

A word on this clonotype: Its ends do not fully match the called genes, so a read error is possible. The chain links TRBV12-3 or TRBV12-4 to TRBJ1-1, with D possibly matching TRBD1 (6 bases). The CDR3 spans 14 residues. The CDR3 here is CASSFQGLNTEALF. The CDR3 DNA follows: TGTGCCAGCAGTTTTCAGGGGTTAAACACTGAAGCTTTATTT.

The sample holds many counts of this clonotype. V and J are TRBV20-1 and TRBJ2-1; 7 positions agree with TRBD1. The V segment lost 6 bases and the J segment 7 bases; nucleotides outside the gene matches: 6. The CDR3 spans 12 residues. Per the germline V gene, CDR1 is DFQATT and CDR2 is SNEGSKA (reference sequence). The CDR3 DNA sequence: TGCAGTGCAACGTACAGGGGTAATGAGCAGTTCTTC. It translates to CSATYRGNEQFF.

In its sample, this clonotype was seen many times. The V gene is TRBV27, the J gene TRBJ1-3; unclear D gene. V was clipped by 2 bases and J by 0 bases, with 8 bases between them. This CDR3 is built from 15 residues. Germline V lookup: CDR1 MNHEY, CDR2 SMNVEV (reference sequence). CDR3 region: CASSLREGSGNTIYF. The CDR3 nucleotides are TGTGCCAGCAGTTTAAGGGAGGGCTCTGGAAACACCATATATTTT.

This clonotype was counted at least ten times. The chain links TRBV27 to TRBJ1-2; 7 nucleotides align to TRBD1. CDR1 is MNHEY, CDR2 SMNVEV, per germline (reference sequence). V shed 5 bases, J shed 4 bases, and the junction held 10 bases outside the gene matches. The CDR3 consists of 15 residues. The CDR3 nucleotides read TGTGCCAGCAGTCCCGAAACGACAGGGATCTATGGCTACACCTTC. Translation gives CASSPETTGIYGYTF.

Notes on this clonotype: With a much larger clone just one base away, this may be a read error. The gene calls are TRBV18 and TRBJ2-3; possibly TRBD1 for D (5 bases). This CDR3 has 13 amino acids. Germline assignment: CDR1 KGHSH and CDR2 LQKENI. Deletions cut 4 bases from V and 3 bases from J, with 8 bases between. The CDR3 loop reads CASSRRTTDTQYF. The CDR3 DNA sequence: TGTGCCAGCTCACGAAGGACAACAGATACGCAGTATTTT. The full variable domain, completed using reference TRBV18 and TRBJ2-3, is NAGVMQNPRHLVRRRGQEARLRCSPMKGHSHVYWYRQLPEEGLKFMVYLQKENIIDESGMPKERFSAEFPKEGPSILRIQQVVRGDSAAYFCASSRRTTDTQYFGPGTRLTVL.